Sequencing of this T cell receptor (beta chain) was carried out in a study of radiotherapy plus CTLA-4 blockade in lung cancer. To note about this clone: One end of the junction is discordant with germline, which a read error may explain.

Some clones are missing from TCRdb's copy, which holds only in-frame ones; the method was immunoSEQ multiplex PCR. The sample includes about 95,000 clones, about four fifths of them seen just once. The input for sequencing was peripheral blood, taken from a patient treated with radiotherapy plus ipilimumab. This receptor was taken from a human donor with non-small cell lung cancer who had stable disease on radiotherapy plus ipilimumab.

CDR3 protein: CAGSRTGRETQYF. The CDR3 bases are TGTGCCGGCAGTCGGACAGGGCGGGAGACCCAGTACTTC. This chain uses TRBV27 with TRBJ2-5; 8 nucleotides agree with TRBD1. The germline gives CDR1 MNHEY, CDR2 SMNVEV (reference sequence). This CDR3 region has 13 residues.